The 21 T cell receptor beta chains below all came from one sample that was sequenced in a study of T cells in Graves' hyperthyroidism and ophthalmopathy. Authors of the study amplified TCR beta CDR3 regions from RNA transcripts. The TCR CDR3 was amplified in a first-round RT-PCR using the HTBI primer set. One entry per CDR3 protein, called by TCRdb with MiXCR from the multiplex PCR reads. The sample lists approximately 600,000 distinct CDR3 sequences; under 15% were seen once. Sequencing input: blood. The receptor source for this set is a woman aged 40 to 49 with Graves' ophthalmopathy.

This clonotype has ten or more counts. This chain connects TRBV9 to TRBJ2-7, with D perhaps TRBD2 (6 bases). Germline values: CDR1 SGDLS, CDR2 YYNGEE. V was shortened by 1 base and J by 6 bases, with 17 bases between the two germline ends. The CDR3 loop spans 15 amino acids. The CDR3, as DNA: TGTGCCAGCAGCGTATCCTCCGGGCCGCGGGGCGAGCAGTACTTC. Translation: CASSVSSGPRGEQYF.

The V and J genes are TRBV5-6 and TRBJ1-2; D is ambiguous. With 5 bases removed from V and 6 bases from J, the gap between germline ends came to 8 bases. This CDR3 comprises 11 residues. Germline loops: CDR1 SGHDT, CDR2 YYEEEE. CDR3 sequence reads: CASRAGDGYTF. The CDR3 DNA sequence: TGTGCCAGCAGAGCCGGGGATGGCTACACCTTC.

There are a few counts of this clonotype. The J gene is TRBJ1-6, the V gene TRBV3-1, with D uncertain. The length of the CDR3 is 14 residues. From germline, CDR1 is LGHDT and CDR2 YNNKEL (reference sequence). V lost 3 bases, J lost 8 bases, and 11 bases lay in between. This CDR3 reads CASSQGYSDSPLHF. Here the CDR3 DNA reads TGTGCCAGCAGCCAGGGGTACTCGGATTCACCCCTCCACTTT.

This clonotype was detected many times. The chain combines TRBV12-3 or TRBV12-4 with TRBJ2-6; D is unresolved. Between the trimmed V and J ends, which lost 6 bases and 2 bases, there was a span of 11 bases. The CDR3 loop spans 15 amino acids. The CDR3, as DNA: TGTGCCAGCAGACCCACACGGGCTGGGGCCAACGTCCTGACTTTC. Translating gives CASRPTRAGANVLTF.

Ten or more counts support this clonotype. The gene calls are TRBV13 and TRBJ1-2; TRBD1 might be the D (6 bases). This CDR3 contains 18 residues. Trimming removed 4 bases at V and 12 bases at J, with 33 bases between. The germline CDR1 and CDR2 sequences are PRHDT and FYEKMQ (reference sequence). CDR3 sequence reads: CASSSRDGQFAGTTSDTF. The CDR3 coding sequence is TGTGCCAGCAGCTCTCGGGACGGACAATTTGCGGGGACAACATCGGACACCTTC.

This clonotype has just one count. The V call is TRBV6-2 or TRBV6-3, the J call TRBJ2-7, with 9 bases identical to TRBD2. Germline CDR1 reads MNHEY; CDR2 reads SVGEGT. V gave up 0 bases and J gave up 0 bases; unmatched junction bases: 9. The CDR3 is made up of 18 amino acids. Written as DNA, the CDR3 is TGTGCCAGCAGTTACTCGAGAGCGGGAGGACTATTCTCCTACGAGCAGTACTTC. Translating it yields CASSYSRAGGLFSYEQYF.

Many counts were recorded for this clonotype. The rearrangement uses TRBV12-3 or TRBV12-4 and TRBJ2-5; D not certain. The CDR3 totals 14 residues. V gave up 7 bases and J gave up 1 base, with 13 bases separating them. The CDR3 DNA is TGTGCCAGCAACATTCTTAGGGTCCAAGAGACCCAGTACTTC. This encodes CASNILRVQETQYF.

This clonotype was seen many times. The genes are TRBV19 and TRBJ1-5; 7 nucleotides line up with TRBD1. The V and J ends lost 3 bases and 4 bases, in that order; junction bases with no gene match: 6. The CDR3 loop spans 15 amino acids. Looked up from germline, CDR1 is LNHDA and CDR2 is SQIVND (reference sequence). The CDR3, as DNA: TGTGCCAGTAGTATTGGAGACAGGGATAATCAGCCCCAGCATTTT. Protein: CASSIGDRDNQPQHF.

V usage is TRBV7-2 and J usage is TRBJ2-7; D unresolved. The CDR3 runs to 15 residues. Germline CDR1 reads SGHTA; CDR2 reads FQGNSA. V dropped 5 bases and J dropped 3 bases, with 17 bases sitting between them. In DNA, the CDR3 is TGTGCCAGCAGCCAAAGGGCGACTCCTGTCTACGAGCAGTACTTC. Its protein product is CASSQRATPVYEQYF.

This chain links TRBV20-1 with TRBJ2-7; unclear D gene. The V end lost 6 bases, the J end lost 3 bases, and 15 bases lay between the germline ends. The CDR3 runs 13 residues. Germline values: CDR1 DFQATT, CDR2 SNEGSKA (reference sequence). CDR3 nucleotide sequence: TGCAGTGCCGACCCCGCGGACGGCTACGAGCAGTACTTC. Its protein is CSADPADGYEQYF.

In its sample, this clonotype was seen a few times. This chain links TRBV12-3 or TRBV12-4 with TRBJ2-5; the D gene could be TRBD1 or TRBD2 (5 bases each). V lost 0 bases and J lost 5, with 7 bases in between. This CDR3 comprises 13 residues. The CDR3 DNA reads as TGTGCCAGCAGTTTAGCCTGGGGGGAGACCCAGTACTTC. The encoded protein is CASSLAWGETQYF.

This clonotype occurred many times. The rearrangement uses TRBV20-1 and TRBJ2-7, with D perhaps matching TRBD2 (6 bases). The V gene lost 0 bases and the J gene lost 4 bases, with 13 bases spanning the gap. Germline CDR1 DFQATT, CDR2 SNEGSKA (reference sequence). The CDR3 has 14 amino acids. The CDR3 sequence: CSARDPEGGYEQYF. The CDR3 nucleotides are TGCAGTGCTAGAGATCCGGAGGGCGGGTACGAGCAGTACTTC.

This clonotype came up many times. V usage is TRBV7-9 and J usage is TRBJ2-2; D might be TRBD1 (6 bases). V was pared by 5 bases and J by 4 bases, with 14 bases between. Germline V gene data show CDR1 as SEHNR and CDR2 as FQNEAQ (reference sequence). CDR3 length: 15 residues. The CDR3 DNA reads TGTGCCAGCAGCCCCGGGACAATGGGCACCGGGGAGCTGTTTTTT. Its translation: CASSPGTMGTGELFF.

The chain uses TRBV6-2 or TRBV6-3 and TRBJ2-1; possible D gene TRBD2, 5 bases. This CDR3 contains 20 residues. Germline CDR1 MNHEY, CDR2 SVGEGT. V lost 5 bases and J 4 bases, leaving 30 bases between the germline ends. CDR3 region: CASSIDYRLSITSHYNEQFF. The CDR3 DNA is TGTGCCAGCAGTATCGACTACCGCCTCTCTATTACGTCCCATTACAATGAGCAGTTCTTC.

In its sample, this clonotype was seen many times. The J gene is TRBJ2-7, the V gene TRBV10-1, with D possibly TRBD2 on 5 matching bases. This CDR3 has 13 amino acids. CDR1 is WNHNN and CDR2 is SYGVQD in the germline V gene (reference sequence). V lost 4 bases and J 6 bases, leaving 13 bases between the germline ends. DNA of the CDR3: TGCGCCAGCAGTGGTTTTGGAGGATCCGAGCAGTACTTC. Its translation is CASSGFGGSEQYF.

This clonotype has more than one count but fewer than ten. V and J are TRBV7-9 and TRBJ1-5, with TRBD1 identical over 7 bases. The V segment lost 4 bases and the J segment 3 bases; nucleotides outside the gene matches: 6. The length of the CDR3 is 15 residues. Germline V gene lookup returns CDR1 SEHNR and CDR2 FQNEAQ (reference sequence). The CDR3: CASSSEQGTNQPQHF. The CDR3 DNA sequence: TGTGCCAGCAGCTCCGAACAGGGGACCAATCAGCCCCAGCATTTT.

The chain recombines TRBV13 with TRBJ2-5, with 7 bases fitting TRBD1. The germline V gene encodes CDR1 PRHDT and CDR2 FYEKMQ (reference sequence). The CDR3 consists of 14 residues. The V gene end was trimmed by 5 bases and the J gene end by 3 bases; junction bases not matched to a gene: 6. The CDR3 DNA reads TGTGCCAGCAGCGGGCCAGGGGGTAAAGAGACCCAGTACTTC. Its protein is CASSGPGGKETQYF. Complete variable domain (other parts from reference TRBV13 and TRBJ2-5): AAGVIQSPRHLIKEKRETATLKCYPIPRHDTVYWYQQGPGQDPQFLISFYEKMQSDKGSIPDRFSAQQFSDYHSELNMSSLELGDSALYFCASSGPGGKETQYFGPGTRLLVL.

There are many counts of this clonotype. J is TRBJ2-2 and V is TRBV25-1; no firm D call. Germline values: CDR1 MGHDK, CDR2 SYGVNS. This CDR3 has 16 amino acids. The ends were cut back, 4 bases at V and 4 bases at J, with 16 bases in the middle. CDR3 nucleotide sequence: TGTGCCAGCAGTGCCCCCCTGGACCGTTCCACCGGGGAGCTGTTTTTT. This gives the protein CASSAPLDRSTGELFF.

This clonotype occurred many times. The chain uses TRBV29-1 and TRBJ2-7, with D possibly matching TRBD1 (6 bases). V lost 7 bases and J 4 bases, leaving 11 bases between the germline ends. Germline V gives CDR1 SQVTM, CDR2 ANQGSEA. This CDR3 comprises 11 residues. For the CDR3, the DNA is TGCAGCGCCGAAAGGGGGTACGAGCAGTACTTC. It yields the protein CSAERGYEQYF.

In this sample, this clonotype turned up many times. The V gene is TRBV28, the J gene TRBJ2-7, with TRBD2 as a possible D gene (5 bases). The V end was cut by 2 bases, the J end by 2 bases, with 10 bases between. From germline, CDR1 is MDHEN and CDR2 SYDVKM. The CDR3 runs to 14 residues. The CDR3 loop is CASSLPQTTYEQYF. As DNA, the CDR3 is TGTGCCAGCAGTTTACCCCAGACTACCTACGAGCAGTACTTC.

The chain links TRBV14 to TRBJ2-3; 8 positions match TRBD2. This CDR3 is built from 20 residues. With V trimmed by 0 bases and J by 3 bases, 17 bases remained unmatched. From germline, CDR1 is SGHDN and CDR2 FVKESK. Here the CDR3 DNA reads TGTGCCAGCAGCCAAGATTCGTCGAGCGGGAGCATTATGGGAACAGATACGCAGTATTTT. Translating it yields CASSQDSSSGSIMGTDTQYF.